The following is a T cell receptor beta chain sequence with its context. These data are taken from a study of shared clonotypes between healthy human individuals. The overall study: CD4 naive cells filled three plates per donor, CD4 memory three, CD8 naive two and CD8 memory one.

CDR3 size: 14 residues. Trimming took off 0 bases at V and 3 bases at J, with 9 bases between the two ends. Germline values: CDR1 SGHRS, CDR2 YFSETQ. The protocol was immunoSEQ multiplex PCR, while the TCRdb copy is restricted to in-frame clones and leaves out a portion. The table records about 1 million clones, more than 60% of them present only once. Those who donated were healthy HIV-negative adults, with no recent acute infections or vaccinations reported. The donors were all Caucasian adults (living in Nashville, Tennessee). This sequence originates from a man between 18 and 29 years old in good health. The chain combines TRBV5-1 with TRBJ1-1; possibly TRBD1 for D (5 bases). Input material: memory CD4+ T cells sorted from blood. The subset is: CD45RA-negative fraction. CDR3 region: CASSLERGDTEAFF. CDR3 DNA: TGCGCCAGCAGCTTGGAGCGGGGGGACACTGAAGCTTTCTTT.